This TCR beta chain was identified during a study of T cells in Graves' hyperthyroidism and ophthalmopathy. Study-wide results and limits: Most expanded thyroid clonotypes above 0.001 also appeared in blood. Before onset, by a median of approximately 6.2 months, the model predicted ophthalmopathy.

This clonotype came up many times. Its antigen is still unknown. The investigators amplified TCR beta CDR3 regions from RNA transcripts. An initial round of RT-PCR targeting the TCR CDR3 relied on the HTBI primer set. Each CDR3 protein gets one entry after TCRdb re-called the multiplex PCR reads with MiXCR. The sample has approximately 400,000 distinct CDR3 sequences, approximately 14% seen once. Source material: blood. This TCR derives from a woman aged 25-40 years with Graves' ophthalmopathy.

CDR3 region: CASRGTLNTEAFF. The CDR3 bases are TGTGCCAGCCGGGGGACCTTGAACACTGAAGCTTTCTTT. The chain uses TRBV12-3 or TRBV12-4 and TRBJ1-1, with TRBD1 as a possible D gene (5 bases). This CDR3 region has 13 residues. Trimming removed 8 bases at V and 0 bases at J, with 10 bases between.